This TCR beta chain derives from a study of regulatory T cells in long-lasting Graves disease. Study conclusions and caveats: No thyroid tissue was studied; the work used peripheral blood only.

With V trimmed by 6 bases and J by 7 bases, 8 bases remained unmatched. The CDR3 is 15 amino acids. Time point in this sample: newly diagnosed GD, antithyroid drugs for less than 3 months. Generation of the TCR library employed RNA extracted from PBMCs. Staff took roughly 9.6 milliliters of peripheral blood and put it into EDTA tubes. Assembly of TCR beta libraries relied on iRepertoire HTBI primers together with Arm-PCR of CDR3 regions. TCRdb analysed the multiplex PCR reads with MiXCR anew, one entry per CDR3 protein. The data show some 500,000 distinct CDR3 sequences, approximately 16% seen once. For this clonotype: The target antigen is unknown.

This sample was shared with a second study, whose subject was T cells in Graves' hyperthyroidism and ophthalmopathy. That work states: HTBI primers were employed in a first-round RT-PCR of the TCR CDR3.

This chain joins TRBV12-3 or TRBV12-4 and TRBJ2-2, with 10 positions matching TRBD2. This sequence originates from a woman aged 40 to 65 with Graves disease. Sequencing used peripheral blood mononuclear cells (PBMCs), obtained at new diagnosis, from a patient treated with antithyroid drugs. The CDR3 DNA is TGTGCCAGCAGAAAGAGCGGGGGGGCGAGCGGGGAGCTGTTTTTT. Translation: CASRKSGGASGELFF.